The source of this T cell receptor beta chain is a study of monozygotic twins with inflammatory bowel disease. Donors each contributed one blood sample measuring around 2.5 ml. UMIs were attached via template switching, each with a 6-nucleotide sample barcode. From its re-call of the 5' RACE reads, TCRdb lists each CDR3 protein once, without DNA. The data include roughly 150,000 distinct CDR3 sequences; the top ten clones carry 1.2%. Findings and limits, study-wide: Using the inverse Simpson index, IBD patients had lower TCRbeta diversity than healthy co-twins. Other individuals had fewer clonotypes in common with IBD patients than with healthy twins, especially with disease activity.

This CDR3 spans 15 amino acids. The V gene's germline CDR1 is MDHEN and CDR2 SYDVKM. On this clonotype: No antigen is known for it.

This chain links TRBV28 with TRBJ2-1; there is no DNA to check the TCRdb D call of TRBD1. The sequencing input was blood. This sequence was found in a human donor with ulcerative colitis or Crohn's disease, or a healthy co-twin of an affected twin (not recorded which). CDR3 region: CASSFIQGGRNEQFF.